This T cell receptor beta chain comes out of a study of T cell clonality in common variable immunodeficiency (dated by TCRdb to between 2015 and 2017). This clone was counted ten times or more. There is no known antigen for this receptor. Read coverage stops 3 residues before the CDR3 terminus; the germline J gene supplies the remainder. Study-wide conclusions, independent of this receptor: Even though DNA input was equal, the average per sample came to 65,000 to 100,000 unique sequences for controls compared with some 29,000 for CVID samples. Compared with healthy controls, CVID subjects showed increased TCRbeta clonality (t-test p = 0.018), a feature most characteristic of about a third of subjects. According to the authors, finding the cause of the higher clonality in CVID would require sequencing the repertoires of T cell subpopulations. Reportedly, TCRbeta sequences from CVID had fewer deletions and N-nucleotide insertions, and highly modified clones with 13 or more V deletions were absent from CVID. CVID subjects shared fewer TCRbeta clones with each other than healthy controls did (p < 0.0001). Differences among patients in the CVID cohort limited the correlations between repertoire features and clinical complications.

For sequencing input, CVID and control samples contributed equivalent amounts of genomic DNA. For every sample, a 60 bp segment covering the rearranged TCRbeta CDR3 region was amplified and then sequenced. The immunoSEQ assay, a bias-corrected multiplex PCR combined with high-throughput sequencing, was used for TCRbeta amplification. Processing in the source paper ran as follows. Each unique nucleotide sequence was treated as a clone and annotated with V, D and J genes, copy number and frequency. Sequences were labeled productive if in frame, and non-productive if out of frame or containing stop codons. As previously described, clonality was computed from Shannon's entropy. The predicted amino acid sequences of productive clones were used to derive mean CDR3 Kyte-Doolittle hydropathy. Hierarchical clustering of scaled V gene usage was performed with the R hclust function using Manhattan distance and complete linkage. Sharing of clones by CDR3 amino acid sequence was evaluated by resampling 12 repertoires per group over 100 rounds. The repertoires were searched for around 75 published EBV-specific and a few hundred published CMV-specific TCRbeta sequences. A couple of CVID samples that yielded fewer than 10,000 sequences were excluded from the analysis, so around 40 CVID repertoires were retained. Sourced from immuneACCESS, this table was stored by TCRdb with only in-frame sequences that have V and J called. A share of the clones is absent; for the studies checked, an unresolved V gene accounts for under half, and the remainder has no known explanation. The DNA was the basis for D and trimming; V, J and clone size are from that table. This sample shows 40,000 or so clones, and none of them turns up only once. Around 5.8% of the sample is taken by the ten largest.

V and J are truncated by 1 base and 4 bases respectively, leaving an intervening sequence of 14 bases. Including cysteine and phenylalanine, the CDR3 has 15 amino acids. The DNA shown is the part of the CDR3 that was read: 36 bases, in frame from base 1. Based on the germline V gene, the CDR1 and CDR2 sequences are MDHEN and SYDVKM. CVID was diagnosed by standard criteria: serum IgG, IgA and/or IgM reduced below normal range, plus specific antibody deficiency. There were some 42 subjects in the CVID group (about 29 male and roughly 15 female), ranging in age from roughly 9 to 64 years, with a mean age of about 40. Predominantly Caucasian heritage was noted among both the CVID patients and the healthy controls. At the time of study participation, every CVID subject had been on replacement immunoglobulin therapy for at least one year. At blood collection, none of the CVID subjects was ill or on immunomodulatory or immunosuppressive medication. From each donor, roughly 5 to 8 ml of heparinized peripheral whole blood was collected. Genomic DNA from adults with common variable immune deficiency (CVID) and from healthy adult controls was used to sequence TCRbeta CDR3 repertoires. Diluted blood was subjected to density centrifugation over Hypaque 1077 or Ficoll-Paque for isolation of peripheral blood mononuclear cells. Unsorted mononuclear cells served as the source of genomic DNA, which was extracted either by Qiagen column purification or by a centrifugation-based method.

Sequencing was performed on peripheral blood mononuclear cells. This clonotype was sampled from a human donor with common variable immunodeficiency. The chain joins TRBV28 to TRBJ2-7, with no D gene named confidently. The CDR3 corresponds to CASSLYAGARYEQYF. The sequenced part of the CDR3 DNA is TGTGCCAGCAGTTTATACGCAGGAGCCCGATACGAG.